These T cell receptor beta chains were read from a single sample in a study of Ad26.COV2.S vaccination and SARS-CoV-2 variants. Clones were sequenced by immunoSEQ multiplex PCR, and TCRdb holds only the in-frame ones, with some missing. The sample lists a few hundred thousand clones, 90% occurring once. Sequenced here: peripheral blood, sampled in a trial of Ad26.COV2.S vaccine versus placebo. The receptors stem from a person between 18 and 65 years old who received the Ad26.COV2.S COVID-19 vaccine or a placebo. CDR3s include the opening cysteine and the closing phenylalanine or tryptophan. The order of the fields is J gene, V gene, CDR3 protein.

J gene: TRBJ2-4; V gene: TRBV30; CDR3 protein: CAWSADRAKNIQYF
J gene: TRBJ2-7; V gene: TRBV10-3; CDR3 protein: CAISQQYEQYF
J gene: TRBJ2-2; V gene: TRBV10-3; CDR3 protein: CAINAGGLAGGSGELFF
J gene: TRBJ1-4; V gene: TRBV28; CDR3 protein: CASSQRQPGYEKLFF
J gene: TRBJ2-3; V gene: TRBV4-1; CDR3 protein: CASSQEGKFLDTQYF
J gene: TRBJ2-2; V gene: TRBV7-9; CDR3 protein: CASSLDRRETGELFF
J gene: TRBJ1-2; V gene: TRBV7-2; CDR3 protein: CASRPDSPGRGIYGYTF
J gene: TRBJ2-2; V gene: TRBV19; CDR3 protein: CASKGQGTNTGELFF
J gene: TRBJ2-1; V gene: TRBV5-1; CDR3 protein: CASSLGQGLEQFF
J gene: TRBJ2-7; V gene: TRBV3-1/TRBV3-2; CDR3 protein: CASSPDSRTAQYF
J gene: TRBJ2-3; V gene: TRBV24-1; CDR3 protein: CATSPRQGKTDTQYF
J gene: TRBJ2-6; V gene: TRBV12-5; CDR3 protein: CASARSGANVLTF
J gene: TRBJ2-5; V gene: TRBV19; CDR3 protein: CASKASGVETQYF
J gene: TRBJ2-5; V gene: TRBV20-1; CDR3 protein: CSSDTQETQYF
J gene: TRBJ2-7; V gene: TRBV7-3; CDR3 protein: CASSLMGREFGYEQYF
J gene: TRBJ1-2; V gene: TRBV5-4; CDR3 protein: CASSTQSQRGYTF
J gene: TRBJ1-3; V gene: TRBV20-1; CDR3 protein: CSASRAGDRGNTIYF
J gene: TRBJ2-5; V gene: TRBV18; CDR3 protein: CASSPQREGQETQYF
J gene: TRBJ1-5; V gene: TRBV5-6; CDR3 protein: CASSLNRNSNQPQHF
J gene: TRBJ1-2; V gene: TRBV3-1/TRBV3-2; CDR3 protein: CASSQHQLLNYGYTF
J gene: TRBJ2-1; V gene: TRBV9; CDR3 protein: CASSVRGLVSGRASDEQFF
J gene: TRBJ2-5; V gene: TRBV5-6; CDR3 protein: CASSRDSWILEETQYF
J gene: TRBJ1-1; V gene: TRBV7-8; CDR3 protein: CASSLRPGTGTNTEAFF
J gene: TRBJ2-5; V gene: TRBV19; CDR3 protein: CASSIVTGGQETQYF
J gene: TRBJ2-1; V gene: TRBV7-2; CDR3 protein: CASSPFTGNEQFF
J gene: TRBJ2-7; V gene: TRBV4-3; CDR3 protein: CASSQDVVLSVYEQYF
J gene: TRBJ2-7; V gene: TRBV12-3/TRBV12-4; CDR3 protein: CASSLGQGYEQYF
J gene: TRBJ2-2; V gene: TRBV9; CDR3 protein: CASSLGAGGRTGELFF
J gene: TRBJ2-3; V gene: TRBV12-3/TRBV12-4; CDR3 protein: CASSQGGLQYF
J gene: TRBJ2-1; V gene: TRBV6-5; CDR3 protein: CATQSPGTGYDEQFF
J gene: TRBJ2-1; V gene: TRBV28; CDR3 protein: CASSLLPGGSYNEQFF
J gene: TRBJ1-4; V gene: TRBV4-1; CDR3 protein: CASSLGITGDKLFF
J gene: TRBJ2-2; V gene: TRBV7-8; CDR3 protein: CASSLVLGGNTGELFF
J gene: TRBJ2-2; V gene: TRBV7-3; CDR3 protein: CASSLNPGSGTGELFF
J gene: TRBJ2-1; V gene: TRBV10-3; CDR3 protein: CAISESTLAGGLYNEQFF
J gene: TRBJ1-1; V gene: TRBV28; CDR3 protein: CASSWRDLPEAFF
J gene: TRBJ2-7; V gene: TRBV19; CDR3 protein: CASSNWDAPYEQYF
J gene: TRBJ1-1; V gene: TRBV7-9; CDR3 protein: CASSLAGTGLNTEAFF
J gene: TRBJ1-6; V gene: TRBV3-1/TRBV3-2; CDR3 protein: CASSQDYPGLNSPLHF
J gene: TRBJ2-1; V gene: TRBV7-2; CDR3 protein: CASKKGPAGGPVHEQFF
J gene: TRBJ2-7; V gene: TRBV5-1; CDR3 protein: CASSLALGYEQYF
J gene: TRBJ2-3; V gene: TRBV7-2; CDR3 protein: CASSPVASGTDTQYF
J gene: TRBJ2-1; V gene: TRBV7-7; CDR3 protein: CASSSQAGVDNEQFF
J gene: TRBJ2-1; V gene: TRBV5-1; CDR3 protein: CASSFPVGGSNEQFF
J gene: TRBJ2-5; V gene: TRBV9; CDR3 protein: CASSVAGTGETQYF
J gene: TRBJ1-2; V gene: TRBV16; CDR3 protein: CASSQSGIGYTF
J gene: TRBJ2-1; V gene: TRBV13; CDR3 protein: CASSLILQSSYNEQFF
J gene: TRBJ2-1; V gene: TRBV5-1; CDR3 protein: CASSFKREFRNEQFF
J gene: TRBJ1-2; V gene: TRBV6-2/TRBV6-3; CDR3 protein: CASSYDEEYGYTF
J gene: TRBJ2-5; V gene: TRBV4-3; CDR3 protein: CTSSQEVPRDGETQYF
J gene: TRBJ1-5; V gene: TRBV15; CDR3 protein: CATSRDSGGLGNQPQHF
J gene: TRBJ1-6; V gene: TRBV30; CDR3 protein: CAWTPDRGKSPLHF
J gene: TRBJ2-4; V gene: TRBV28; CDR3 protein: CASSPEGAPAKNIQYF
J gene: TRBJ2-7; V gene: TRBV19; CDR3 protein: CASSSGGTYEQYF
J gene: TRBJ2-7; V gene: TRBV19; CDR3 protein: CASSVSGRARYEQYF
J gene: TRBJ1-1; V gene: TRBV18; CDR3 protein: CASSPSAVRQNTEAFF
J gene: TRBJ1-5; V gene: TRBV28; CDR3 protein: CASSPYRGSNQPQHF
J gene: TRBJ2-1; V gene: TRBV10-3; CDR3 protein: CATGQGVNEQFF
J gene: TRBJ1-6; V gene: TRBV10-3; CDR3 protein: CAISEGQMNSPLHF
J gene: TRBJ1-1; V gene: TRBV3-1/TRBV3-2; CDR3 protein: CASRNRGNTEAFF